This T cell receptor beta chain was identified in a study of shared T cell receptors in the human thymus. Assay used: immunoSEQ multiplex PCR; TCRdb lists only in-frame clones, some missing. The sample records under 850,000 clones, over 75% being singletons. This clone is a singleton in its sample. The length of the CDR3 is 13 residues. V lost 5 bases to trimming and J lost 8 bases, with 13 bases between them. Germline CDR1 is LNHNV and CDR2 is YYDKDF (reference sequence). The sample was also reused in another study, on human thymus T cells. That investigation notes: Finnish infants who were healthy and having corrective surgery for congenital heart defects made up the donors. The source of the thymus tissue was resections taken during corrective heart surgery. Thymic as well as blood repertoires seemed to favor certain V and J genes unevenly. Highly overlapping thymic repertoires among unrelated individuals were reported in related research.

This rearrangement joins TRBV15 to TRBJ2-1; perhaps TRBD2 as D (6 bases). This clonotype was obtained from a boy younger than two with a congenital heart defect. The sample was thymocytes. The CDR3 protein is CATSLGREDEQFF. The CDR3 coding sequence is TGTGCCACCAGCCTTGGTAGGGAGGATGAGCAGTTCTTC.